Listed below are T cell receptor beta chains from one sample, sequenced in a study of vaccination and CD4 T cells after COVID-19. TCRdb reanalysed the PCR reads using MiXCR and keeps one entry per CDR3 protein. The data contain fewer than 20,000 distinct CDR3 sequences, 50% of them seen just once; the ten biggest clones take up about an eighth. Their antigens remain unidentified. The sequencing input was CD4+ T cells from blood, cultured in vitro. The origin of the receptors is a human donor who had recovered from COVID-19. Both conserved end residues are part of each CDR3. A D gene is named only where the DNA matches it firmly. Only some rows state a clone size, as once, few, many or a class for expanded clones.

j_call d_call v_call clone_size cdr3_nt cdr3_aa
TRBJ1-1 . TRBV12-3/TRBV12-4 . TGTGCCAGCAGTTTTCGGGGGATAGGTCAGAACACTGAAGCTTTCTTT CASSFRGIGQNTEAFF
TRBJ1-1 . TRBV7-9 . TGTGCCAGCAGCTTGTTCGGAGGAACGACTGAAGCTTTCTTT CASSLFGGTTEAFF
TRBJ1-2 . TRBV7-3 . TGTGCCAGCAGCTTAACCGCAGGGAACTATGGCTACACCTTC CASSLTAGNYGYTF
TRBJ1-1 . TRBV11-2 . TGTGCCAGCAGCTTAGCCCCAGGGAGGTTCGGCACTGAAGCTTTCTTT CASSLAPGRFGTEAFF
TRBJ2-1 TRBD1 TRBV6-5 . TGTGCCAGCAGTTCCGAAGACAGGGGACGTTATGAGCAGTTCTTC CASSSEDRGRYEQFF
TRBJ2-2 . TRBV5-1 . TGCGCCAGCAGCCCGGACACAGCGAACACCGGGGAGCTGTTTTTT CASSPDTANTGELFF
TRBJ2-7 . TRBV20-1 . TGCAGTGCTAGAGATTACGGGAGTCCCTACGAGCAGTACTTC CSARDYGSPYEQYF
TRBJ2-3 . TRBV6-1 . TGTGCCAGCAGAGGGGGGGGTGGAGATACGCAGTATTTT CASRGGGGDTQYF
TRBJ2-2 TRBD1 TRBV24-1 . TGTGCCACCGGGACAGGCCTCACCGGGGAGCTGTTTTTT CATGTGLTGELFF
TRBJ2-7 TRBD1 TRBV5-1 once TGCGCCAGCAACCCGACAGGGGGCTACGAGCAGTACTTC CASNPTGGYEQYF
TRBJ2-1 . TRBV20-1 . TGCAGTGCTAGACCCCCGGGCCCCAAGTATGAGCAGTTCTTC CSARPPGPKYEQFF
TRBJ1-3 TRBD1 TRBV6-1 . TGTGCCAGCAGTAGAGGGGGCGGAGGAAACACCATATATTTT CASSRGGGGNTIYF